This TCR beta chain was captured by sequencing in a study of blood T cell repertoires in COVID-19. For the study at large: Samples of COVID-19 (acute and convalescent) were obtained from the United States, Italy and Spain. The cDNA or gDNA used as material had been derived from T cells, B-cell-depleted T cells, or PBMCs.

Data came from immunoSEQ multiplex PCR; TCRdb stores just in-frame clones and leaves some out. The table shows 90,000 or so clones, with roughly 90% occurring only once. Unmatched junction bases numbered 4, after V lost 7 bases and J lost 0 bases. The CDR3 is 15 amino acids. The V gene's germline CDR1 is LNHDA and CDR2 SQIVND (reference sequence). The chain links TRBV19 to TRBJ2-2, with 8 bases fitting TRBD1. The receptor comes from a man aged 80 or over with active or convalescent COVID-19. The sequenced sample was peripheral blood. The CDR3 reads CASTKDRANTGELFF. The CDR3 DNA reads TGTGCCAGTACCAAGGACAGGGCGAACACCGGGGAGCTGTTTTTT. Looking up the rest from reference TRBV19 and TRBJ2-2 gives the full variable domain: DGGITQSPKYLFRKEGQNVTLSCEQNLNHDAMYWYRQDPGQGLRLIYYSQIVNDFQKGDIAEGYSVSREKKESFPLTVTSAQKNPTAFYLCASTKDRANTGELFFGEGSRLTVL.